This TCR beta chain was sequenced during a study of cytomegalovirus exposure and HLA in healthy donors. Comments on this clone: Its target is unknown.

The PCR made use of 60 Vbeta and 13 Jbeta primers. Profiled with immunoSEQ multiplex PCR; TCRdb holds only in-frame clones, not every one. Of 74,000 or so clones in the sample, approximately 67% are singletons; the top ten hold roughly 2.1%. Findings and caveats of the study: Roughly uniform sequencing depth across donors was assumed, possibly incorrectly.

The CDR3 spans 14 residues. Germline V gives CDR1 MNHNS, CDR2 SASEGT. Trimming removed 6 bases from V and 6 bases from J; junction bases left unmatched: 9. Material: PBMCs. The receptor was derived from a woman between 25 and 40 years old in good health and CMV-seronegative. This chain links TRBV6-1 with TRBJ2-7, with 9 positions matching TRBD1. CDR3 DNA: TGTGCCAGCAGGCGGCTTGGGACAGGGTTCGAGCAGTACTTC. Amino acids: CASRRLGTGFEQYF.